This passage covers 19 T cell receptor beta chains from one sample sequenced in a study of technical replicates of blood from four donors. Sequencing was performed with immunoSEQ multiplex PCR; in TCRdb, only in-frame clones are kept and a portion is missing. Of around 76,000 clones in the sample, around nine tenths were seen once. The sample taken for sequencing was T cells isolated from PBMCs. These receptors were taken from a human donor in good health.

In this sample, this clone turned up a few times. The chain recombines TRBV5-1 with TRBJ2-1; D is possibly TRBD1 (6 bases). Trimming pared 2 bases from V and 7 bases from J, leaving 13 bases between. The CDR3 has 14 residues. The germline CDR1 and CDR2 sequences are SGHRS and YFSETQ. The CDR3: CASSFIRTENEQFF. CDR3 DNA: TGCGCCAGCAGCTTCATAAGGACAGAGAATGAGCAGTTCTTC. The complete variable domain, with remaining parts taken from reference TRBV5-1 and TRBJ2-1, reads KAGVTQTPRYLIKTRGQQVTLSCSPISGHRSVSWYQQTPGQGLQFLFEYFSETQRNKGNFPGRFSGRQFSNSRSEMNVSTLELGDSALYLCASSFIRTENEQFFGPGTRLTVL.

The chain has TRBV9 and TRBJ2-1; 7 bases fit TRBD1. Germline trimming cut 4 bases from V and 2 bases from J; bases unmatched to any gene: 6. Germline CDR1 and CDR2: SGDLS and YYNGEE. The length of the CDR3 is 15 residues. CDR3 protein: CASSSRGYTYNEQFF. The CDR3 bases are TGTGCCAGCAGCTCCAGGGGGTACACCTACAATGAGCAGTTCTTC.

CDR3 region: CASSYRGTGEQYF. As DNA, the CDR3 is TGTGCCAGCAGTTACCGGGGTACGGGGGAGCAGTACTTC. The chain couples TRBV6-5 to TRBJ2-7; a weak D match, TRBD2 (5 bases). The CDR3 extends over 13 amino acids. Germline CDR1 MNHEY, CDR2 SVGAGI. V was cut by 2 bases and J by 7 bases, with 12 bases left in between.

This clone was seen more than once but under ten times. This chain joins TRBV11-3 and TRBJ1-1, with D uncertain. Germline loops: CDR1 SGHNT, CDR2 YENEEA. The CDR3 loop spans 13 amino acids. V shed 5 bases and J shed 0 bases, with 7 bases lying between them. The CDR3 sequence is CASSNTLNTEAFF. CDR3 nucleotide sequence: TGTGCCAGCAGCAATACATTGAACACTGAAGCTTTCTTT.

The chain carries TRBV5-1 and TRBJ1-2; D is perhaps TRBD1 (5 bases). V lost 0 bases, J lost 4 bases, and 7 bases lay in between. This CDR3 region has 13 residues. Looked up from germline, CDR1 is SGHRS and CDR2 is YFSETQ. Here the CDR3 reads CASSLGQSYGYTF. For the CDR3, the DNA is TGCGCCAGCAGCTTGGGACAGTCCTATGGCTACACCTTC.

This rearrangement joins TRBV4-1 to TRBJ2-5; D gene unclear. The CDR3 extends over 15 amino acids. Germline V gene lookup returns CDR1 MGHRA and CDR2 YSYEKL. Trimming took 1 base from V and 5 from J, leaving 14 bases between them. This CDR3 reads CASSQALRFEETQYF. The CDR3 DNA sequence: TGCGCCAGCAGCCAAGCTTTACGTTTCGAGGAGACCCAGTACTTC.

The CDR3 protein is CASSLDGERGQPQHF. CDR3 bases: TGCGCCAGCAGCTTGGACGGGGAACGGGGTCAGCCCCAGCATTTT. This sequence joins TRBV5-1 and TRBJ1-5; D unclear. V lost 0 bases, J lost 6 bases, and 13 bases lay in between. This CDR3 region has 15 residues. Germline values: CDR1 SGHRS, CDR2 YFSETQ.

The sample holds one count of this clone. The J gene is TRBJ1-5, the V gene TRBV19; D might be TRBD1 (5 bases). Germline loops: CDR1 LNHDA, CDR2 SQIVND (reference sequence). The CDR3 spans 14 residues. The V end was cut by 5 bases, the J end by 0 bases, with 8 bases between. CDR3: CASSATVSNQPQHF. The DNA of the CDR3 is TGTGCCAGTAGTGCGACAGTTAGCAATCAGCCCCAGCATTTT.

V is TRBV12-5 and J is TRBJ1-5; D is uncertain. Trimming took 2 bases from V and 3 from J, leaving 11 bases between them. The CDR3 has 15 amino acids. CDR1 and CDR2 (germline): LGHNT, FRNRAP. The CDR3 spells CASGLSRQLNQPQHF. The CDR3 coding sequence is TGTGCTAGTGGTTTGTCTAGGCAGCTCAATCAGCCCCAGCATTTT.

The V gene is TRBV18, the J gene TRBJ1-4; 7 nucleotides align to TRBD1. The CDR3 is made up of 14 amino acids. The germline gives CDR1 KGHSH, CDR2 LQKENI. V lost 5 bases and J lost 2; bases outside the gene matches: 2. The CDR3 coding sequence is TGTGCCAGCTCAGAGGGGGCTACTAATGAAAAACTGTTTTTT. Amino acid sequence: CASSEGATNEKLFF.

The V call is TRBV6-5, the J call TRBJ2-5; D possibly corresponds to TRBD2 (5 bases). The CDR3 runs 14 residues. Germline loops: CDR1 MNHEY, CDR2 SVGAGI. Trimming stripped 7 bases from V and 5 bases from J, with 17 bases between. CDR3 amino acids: CASTPGGREETQYF. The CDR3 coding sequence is TGTGCCAGCACCCCCGGAGGTCGTGAGGAGACCCAGTACTTC.

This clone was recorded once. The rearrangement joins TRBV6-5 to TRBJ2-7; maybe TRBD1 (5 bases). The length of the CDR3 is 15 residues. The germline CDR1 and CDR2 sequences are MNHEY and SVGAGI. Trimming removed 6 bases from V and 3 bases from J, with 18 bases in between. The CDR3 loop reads CASSHRQTNNYEQYF. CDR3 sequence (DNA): TGTGCCAGCAGCCATAGACAGACGAACAACTACGAGCAGTACTTC.

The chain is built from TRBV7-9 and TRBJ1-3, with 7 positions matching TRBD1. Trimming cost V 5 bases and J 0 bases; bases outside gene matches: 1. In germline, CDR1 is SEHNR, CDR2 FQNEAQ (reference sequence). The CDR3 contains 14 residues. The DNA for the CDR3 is TGTGCCAGCAGCCGACAGGGCTCTGGAAACACCATATATTTT. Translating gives CASSRQGSGNTIYF.

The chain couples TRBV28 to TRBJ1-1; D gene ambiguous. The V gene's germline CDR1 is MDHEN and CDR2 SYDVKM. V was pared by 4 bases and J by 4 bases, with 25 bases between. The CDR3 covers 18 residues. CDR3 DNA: TGTGCCAGCAGTTCCCCTACAACCAGACAAGCCCGGGGCACTGAAGCTTTCTTT. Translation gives CASSSPTTRQARGTEAFF.

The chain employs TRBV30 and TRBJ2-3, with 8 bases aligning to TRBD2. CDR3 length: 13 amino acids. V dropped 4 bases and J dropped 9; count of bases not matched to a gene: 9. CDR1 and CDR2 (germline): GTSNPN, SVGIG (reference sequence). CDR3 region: CAWTLGGLETQYF. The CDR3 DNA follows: TGTGCCTGGACCCTAGGGGGACTAGAGACGCAGTATTTT.

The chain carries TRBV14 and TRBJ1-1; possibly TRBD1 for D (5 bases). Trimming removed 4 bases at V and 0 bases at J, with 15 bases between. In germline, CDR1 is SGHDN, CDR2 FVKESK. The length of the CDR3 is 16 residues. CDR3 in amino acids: CASSPGWGLLNTEAFF. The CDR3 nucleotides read TGTGCCAGCAGCCCAGGATGGGGACTTCTGAACACTGAAGCTTTCTTT.

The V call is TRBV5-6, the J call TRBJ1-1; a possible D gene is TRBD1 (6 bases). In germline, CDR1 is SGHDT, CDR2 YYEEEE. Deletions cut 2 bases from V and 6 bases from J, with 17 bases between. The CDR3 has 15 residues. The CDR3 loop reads CASSLNQGSMAEAFF. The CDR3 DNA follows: TGTGCCAGCAGCTTAAATCAGGGGAGTATGGCTGAAGCTTTCTTT.

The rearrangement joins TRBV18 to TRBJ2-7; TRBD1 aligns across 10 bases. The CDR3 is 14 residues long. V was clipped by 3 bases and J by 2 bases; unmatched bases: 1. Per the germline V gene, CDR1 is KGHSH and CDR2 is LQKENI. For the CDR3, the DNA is TGTGCCAGCTCACCCGGGACAGGGGCCTACGAGCAGTACTTC. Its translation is CASSPGTGAYEQYF.

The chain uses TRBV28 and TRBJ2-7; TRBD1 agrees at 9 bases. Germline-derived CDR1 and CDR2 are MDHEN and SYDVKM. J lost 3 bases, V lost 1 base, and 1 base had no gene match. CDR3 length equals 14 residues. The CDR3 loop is CASSLYRGLYEQYF. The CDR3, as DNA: TGTGCCAGCAGTTTATACAGGGGGCTCTACGAGCAGTACTTC.